One and the same sample provided the 25 T cell receptor beta chains below, sequenced in a study of T cells in Graves' hyperthyroidism and ophthalmopathy. There were TCR beta CDR3 regions amplified from RNA transcripts. Initially, a first-round RT-PCR of the TCR CDR3 employed the HTBI primer set. TCRdb used MiXCR to reprocess the multiplex PCR reads, holding one entry per CDR3 protein. Of 130,000 to 150,000 distinct CDR3 sequences listed, less than 25% are singletons. The sequencing input was blood. The receptors were sampled from a woman between 50 and 59 years old with Graves' hyperthyroidism that later progressed to Graves' ophthalmopathy.

This clonotype was found many times. The rearrangement joins TRBV12-3 or TRBV12-4 to TRBJ2-2; TRBD2 agrees at 12 bases. The CDR3 length is 15 residues. V trimming: 7 bases; J trimming: 7 bases; junction bases outside the gene matches: 7. The CDR3 DNA sequence: TGTGCCAGCACCAGGACTAGCGGGAACGGCGGGGAGCTGTTTTTT. Protein product: CASTRTSGNGGELFF.

V and J are TRBV19 and TRBJ1-1, with a tentative D call TRBD1 (6 bases). The CDR3 loop spans 14 amino acids. Germline-derived CDR1 and CDR2 are LNHDA and SQIVND (reference sequence). V was pared by 1 base and J by 7 bases, with 13 bases between. DNA for the CDR3: TGTGCCAGTAGTATAGCAGGGGCGCTTGGTGAAGCTTTCTTT. It translates to CASSIAGALGEAFF.

The chain couples TRBV9 to TRBJ1-2; no definite D call. Germline-derived CDR1 and CDR2 are SGDLS and YYNGEE. V gave up 4 bases and J gave up 6 bases, with 16 bases separating them. This CDR3 has 14 residues. The CDR3 protein is CASSHPYQPDGYTF. The CDR3 DNA reads as TGTGCCAGCAGCCATCCCTACCAGCCTGATGGCTACACCTTC.

The table lists this clonotype with a few counts. The chain employs TRBV30 and TRBJ2-7, with a tentative D call TRBD1 (5 bases). This CDR3 spans 15 amino acids. V was shortened by 5 bases and J by 2 bases, with 19 bases between the two germline ends. The germline gives CDR1 GTSNPN, CDR2 SVGIG (reference sequence). Here the CDR3 DNA reads TGTGCCTGGGCTCCCGTGGGTAGGGGTGCCTACGAGCAGTACTTC. Its translation: CAWAPVGRGAYEQYF.

This clonotype was detected a few times. The rearrangement joins TRBV5-5 to TRBJ1-1, with D unresolved. Looked up from germline, CDR1 is SGHKS and CDR2 is YYEKEE (reference sequence). The CDR3 length is 13 residues. V dropped 6 bases and J dropped 2 bases, with 11 bases sitting between them. The CDR3 spells CASTRGSNTEAFF. In DNA, the CDR3 is TGTGCCAGCACCCGCGGGTCCAACACTGAAGCTTTCTTT.

The table lists this clonotype with a few counts. The genes are TRBV19 and TRBJ2-7; D is uncertain. The V gene's germline CDR1 is LNHDA and CDR2 SQIVND (reference sequence). The ends were cut back, 3 bases at V and 2 bases at J, with 11 bases in the middle. This CDR3 comprises 14 residues. The CDR3 region has the DNA TGTGCCAGTAGTATCTCCGATGGGACCTACGAGCAGTACTTC. This encodes CASSISDGTYEQYF.

This clonotype has a count of ten or more. The chain combines TRBV2 with TRBJ2-7, with TRBD2 matching over 10 bases. V shed 6 bases and J 6 bases; nucleotides not matched to a gene: 5. Germline CDR1 reads SNHLY; CDR2 reads FYNNEI. The CDR3 spans 13 residues. CDR3 in amino acids: CASRGTSVAEQYF. The CDR3 nucleotides are TGTGCCAGCAGAGGGACTAGCGTAGCCGAGCAGTACTTC.

The J gene is TRBJ2-6, the V gene TRBV15; no firm D call. The CDR3 covers 16 residues. The V gene's germline CDR1 is LNHNV and CDR2 YYDKDF (reference sequence). V lost 1 base and J lost 0, with 7 bases in between. DNA of the CDR3: TGTGCCACCAGCAGAGGTGGAGACTCTGGGGCCAACGTCCTGACTTTC. Protein sequence: CATSRGGDSGANVLTF.

V usage is TRBV20-1 and J usage is TRBJ2-5; TRBD2 matches at 14 bases. This CDR3 is 15 amino acids long. Germline V lookup: CDR1 DFQATT, CDR2 SNEGSKA (reference sequence). Germline trimming cut 7 bases from V and 4 bases from J; bases unmatched to any gene: 8. The CDR3 spells CSGKPGLAGVETQYF. The CDR3 region has the DNA TGCAGTGGTAAGCCGGGACTAGCGGGAGTAGAGACCCAGTACTTC.

This chain joins TRBV3-1 and TRBJ2-1; 10 bases fit TRBD2. This CDR3 has 15 residues. The V gene end was trimmed by 5 bases and the J gene end by 8 bases; junction bases not matched to a gene: 9. Germline V gene lookup returns CDR1 LGHDT and CDR2 YNNKEL (reference sequence). CDR3 nucleotide sequence: TGTGCCAGCAGCGATACCGGGACTAGCGCCTATGAGCAGTTCTTC. Translated, it gives CASSDTGTSAYEQFF.

A few counts support this clonotype. V and J are TRBV6-2 or TRBV6-3 and TRBJ2-6; TRBD2 matches at 9 bases. CDR1 is MNHEY and CDR2 is SVGEGT in the germline V gene. The ends lost 2 bases at V and 3 bases at J; junction bases unmatched: 11. The CDR3 consists of 19 residues. DNA of the CDR3: TGTGCCAGCAGTTACCGCCGGCTAGCGGGATCAGGTGGGGCCAACGTCCTGACTTTC. Translated: CASSYRRLAGSGGANVLTF.

This clonotype was observed a handful of times. This chain uses TRBV19 with TRBJ2-2; 9 bases line up with TRBD1. The CDR3 runs 14 residues. The V and J ends lost 6 bases and 4 bases, in that order; junction bases with no gene match: 3. The germline V gene has CDR1 LNHDA and CDR2 SQIVND (reference sequence). Written as DNA, the CDR3 is TGTGCCAGTAGGCTGACAGGGGGCACCGGGGAGCTGTTTTTT. Translation: CASRLTGGTGELFF.

V and J are TRBV5-1 and TRBJ1-3; D uncertain. Trimming cost V 4 bases and J 0 bases, with 11 bases left between them. The length of the CDR3 is 15 residues. The germline V gene encodes CDR1 SGHRS and CDR2 YFSETQ. The CDR3 sequence: CASSPTGISGNTIYF. Written as DNA, the CDR3 is TGCGCCAGCAGCCCGACCGGAATCTCTGGAAACACCATATATTTT.

Remarks on this clonotype: Just one base apart from a much larger clone, this may be a read error. The chain recombines TRBV29-1 with TRBJ2-7, with 9 bases matching TRBD2. Germline CDR1 is SQVTM and CDR2 is ANQGSEA. The CDR3 contains 13 residues. The CDR3: CTQGGLAGNEQYF. DNA for the CDR3: TGCACCCAAGGCGGCCTAGCGGGAAACGAGCAGTACTTC.

This clonotype has only a few counts. This chain connects TRBV28 to TRBJ1-3, with 7 bases lining up with TRBD1. Germline values: CDR1 MDHEN, CDR2 SYDVKM. The trim removed 5 bases at V and 7 bases at J, leaving 14 bases unmatched. The CDR3 is 16 residues long. As DNA, the CDR3 is TGTGCCAGCAGTCCAAGACAGGGAACGGCTTGGAACACCATATATTTT. Amino acids: CASSPRQGTAWNTIYF.

This clonotype was picked up many times. The gene calls are TRBV28 and TRBJ1-5; D gene uncertain. The CDR3 length is 13 residues. Germline V CDR1 and CDR2: MDHEN, SYDVKM. With 5 bases removed from V and 1 base from J, the gap between germline ends came to 6 bases. The CDR3 DNA sequence: TGTGCCAGCAGTGTATTAAGCAATCAGCCCCAGCATTTT. Protein: CASSVLSNQPQHF. Based on the CDR3 plus reference TRBV28 and TRBJ1-5, the full variable domain is DVKVTQSSRYLVKRTGEKVFLECVQDMDHENMFWYRQDPGLGLRLIYFSYDVKMKEKGDIPEGYSVSREKKERFSLILESASTNQTSMYLCASSVLSNQPQHFGDGTRLSIL.

This clonotype was detected a few times. This chain joins TRBV18 and TRBJ1-2; no clear D gene. The germline V gene has CDR1 KGHSH and CDR2 LQKENI. This CDR3 is 13 amino acids long. V gave up 2 bases and J gave up 2 bases, with 6 bases separating them. CDR3 loop: CASSPERNYGYTF. The CDR3 DNA is TGTGCCAGCTCACCAGAGAGGAACTATGGCTACACCTTC. Full variable domain (outside the CDR3, taken from reference TRBV18 and TRBJ1-2): NAGVMQNPRHLVRRRGQEARLRCSPMKGHSHVYWYRQLPEEGLKFMVYLQKENIIDESGMPKERFSAEFPKEGPSILRIQQVVRGDSAAYFCASSPERNYGYTFGSGTRLTVV.

This clonotype was recorded many times. V is TRBV3-1 and J is TRBJ1-1; D uncertain. Trimming took off 1 base at V and 5 bases at J, with 11 bases between the two ends. Germline V gene data show CDR1 as LGHDT and CDR2 as YNNKEL (reference sequence). The CDR3 totals 14 residues. The CDR3 region is CASSQVEGKTEAFF. DNA for the CDR3: TGTGCCAGCAGCCAAGTCGAGGGTAAGACTGAAGCTTTCTTT.

This clonotype was detected a few times. V gene TRBV5-5 combines with J gene TRBJ2-6; 9 nucleotides line up with TRBD1. From germline, CDR1 is SGHKS and CDR2 YYEKEE (reference sequence). The CDR3 is 20 amino acids. V dropped 1 base and J dropped 4; count of bases not matched to a gene: 15. The CDR3 coding sequence is TGTGCCAGCAGCTTGAGACCCGGGACAGGGAGTTTAGGGGGGGCCAACGTCCTGACTTTC. Protein sequence: CASSLRPGTGSLGGANVLTF.

The chain is built from TRBV4-1 and TRBJ2-3, with 11 bases that match TRBD1. Trimming took 6 bases from V and 3 from J; bases not matched to a gene: 8. The CDR3 is made up of 16 amino acids. CDR1 and CDR2 from the germline V gene are MGHRA and YSYEKL. As DNA, the CDR3 is TGCGCCAGCAGACTCGGACAGGGGGCAAGGACAGATACGCAGTATTTT. Translating gives CASRLGQGARTDTQYF.

There are many counts of this clonotype. The rearrangement links TRBV7-9 to TRBJ2-7; D is perhaps TRBD1 (6 bases). V lost 1 base, J lost 5 bases, and 21 bases lay in between. CDR3 length: 17 amino acids. CDR1 SEHNR and CDR2 FQNEAQ come from the germline V gene (reference sequence). The CDR3 DNA is TGTGCCAGCAGCTTAGGTGGGGGACACGTCGGCTACGACGAGCAGTACTTC. Its protein is CASSLGGGHVGYDEQYF. The full variable domain, rest sourced from reference TRBV7-9 and TRBJ2-7, is DTGVSQNPRHKITKRGQNVTFRCDPISEHNRLYWYRQTLGQGPEFLTYFQNEAQLEKSRLLSDRFSAERPKGSFSTLEIQRTEQGDSAMYLCASSLGGGHVGYDEQYFGPGTRLTVT.

Remarks on this clonotype: A much larger clone lies one base from this, so it may be a read error. The chain is built from TRBV12-3 or TRBV12-4 and TRBJ2-2; TRBD2 agrees at 9 bases. The CDR3 runs to 17 residues. The chain's CDR3 is CASGLASRGSGRGKLFF. The CDR3 coding sequence is TGTGCCAGCGGTTTAGCTTCTCGGGGTAGCGGGAGAGGGAAGCTGTTTTTT.

This clonotype was picked up many times. The chain employs TRBV30 and TRBJ1-2; a weak D match, TRBD1 (6 bases). CDR3 length: 14 amino acids. The V end lost 3 bases, the J end lost 0 bases, and 11 bases lay between the germline ends. Germline V gene lookup returns CDR1 GTSNPN and CDR2 SVGIG (reference sequence). The DNA of the CDR3 is TGTGCCTGGAGACCAGGGGCACCTAACTATGGCTACACCTTC. Protein: CAWRPGAPNYGYTF.

The chain combines TRBV5-5 with TRBJ2-5; 7 nucleotides match TRBD2. The CDR3 sequence is 15 residues long. Germline loops: CDR1 SGHKS, CDR2 YYEKEE (reference sequence). Unmatched junction bases numbered 14, after V lost 7 bases and J lost 5 bases. The CDR3 sequence: CASARTAGVDETQYF. As DNA, the CDR3 is TGTGCCAGCGCTCGAACTGCGGGAGTGGATGAGACCCAGTACTTC.

This clonotype was detected a few times. The chain couples TRBV6-1 to TRBJ2-4; 15 bases line up with TRBD2. The trim removed 7 bases at V and 1 base at J, leaving 5 bases unmatched. CDR1 is MNHNS and CDR2 is SASEGT in the germline V gene. The CDR3 is made up of 17 amino acids. This CDR3 reads CASTGTSGRSAKNIQYF. CDR3 sequence (DNA): TGTGCCAGCACCGGGACTAGCGGGAGGAGTGCCAAAAACATTCAGTACTTC.